What follows describes a single T cell receptor beta chain. At least ten counts were recorded for this clonotype. This receptor's antigen is unknown. No base quality values were provided; no much bigger clone lies one nucleotide off. The data are from a study of T cells in Graves' hyperthyroidism and ophthalmopathy (dated by TCRdb to the late 2010s). Regarding the study in general: Peripheral blood samples were taken at initial diagnosis, before any treatment was given. Once sampling was done, hyperthyroidism patients were given methimazole at a starting dose of 30 mg daily, whereas ophthalmopathy patients were given high-dose intravenous methylprednisolone. The study also compared thyroid tissue and blood T-cell repertoires from five or six Graves' hyperthyroidism patients. Prospective prediction of ophthalmopathy was tested in an independent validation cohort consisting of about 19 hyperthyroidism patients and 15 to 17 patients who later progressed to ophthalmopathy. To identify TCR V-J signatures that set the groups apart, the researchers used a discovery cohort of approximately 98 patients, made up of under 45 with Graves' ophthalmopathy and some 58 with stable Graves' hyperthyroidism. The 95 to 100 discovery patients were randomly split 7:3 into training and test sets. The paper reports TCR Vbeta CDR3 sequencing of about 140 peripheral blood samples: some 44 ophthalmopathy, roughly 80 hyperthyroidism and 17 progressor patients. Broad study findings and their caveats: In cross-validation, a model built on a 13 V-J signature told ophthalmopathy apart from stable hyperthyroidism with 85% to 90% sensitivity and about 81% specificity, and in testing the same model reached 80%/75%. Blood samples also contained most of the expanded thyroid clonotypes (frequency above 0.001), which suggests that blood repertoires may reflect thyroid immune responses. During validation, the model predicted progression to ophthalmopathy a median of approximately six months ahead of onset, with just under 71% sensitivity and about 72% specificity. Sample size was not statistically predetermined, and investigators were not blinded to group allocation.

The TCR beta CDR3 regions were amplified from RNA transcripts. The TCR CDR3 was subjected to a first round of RT-PCR using the HTBI primer set and the Qiagen OneStep RT-PCR kit. Libraries were constructed in a second round of multiplex PCR, after which size selection and purification were carried out. Libraries were sequenced paired-end with 100 bp reads on an Illumina HiSeq2000. The paper's data handling went like this. Raw data were processed with SOAPnuke, discarding reads with adapters, uncalled bases, mean Phred below 15, or no exact constant-primer or identifier match. High-quality paired reads were merged using COPE v1.2.5, and each unique nucleotide sequence was defined as a clonotype. MiTCR v1.1 was used to align the clonotypes against IMGT TRBV, TRBD and TRBJ reference segments. Analysis was restricted to V-J combinations with a frequency above 0.0001, which covered 99% to 99.2% of repertoires. The TCS score was defined as the ratio of F50 (clonal expansion) to E x V (chaos), calculated using BLOSUM62-based TCRdist between CDR3 peptides within each V-J. Welch's t-statistics and random forest reduced 450 to 600 V-J features to 10 to 15, which were used in a naive Bayes classifier (R e1071). The public reads were reprocessed in TCRdb via fastp at Q25 and MiXCR, keeping in-frame beta chains. Each entry merges the rows of one CDR3 protein and shows their most common DNA and genes. The V and J calls and clone size come from TCRdb's table, not from the authors' own analysis. This sample comprises approximately 690,000 distinct CDR3 sequences, around 13% of them detected only once. The top ten hold under 15% of the sample.

Ophthalmopathy patients had moderately to severely active disease, Clinical Activity Score of at least 3, NOSPECS grade of at least 4, and duration under 3 months. Exclusion was applied to patients with uncontrolled infections, other autoimmune diseases, pregnancy or lactation. Diagnoses relied on clinical symptoms, serum thyroxine and TRAb, thyroid ultrasound and orbital computed tomography. PBMCs were separated from over 9 ml of fresh peripheral blood using Ficoll-Paque density gradient centrifugation. Trizol reagent was used to extract total RNA, and RNA quality was then checked on an Agilent 2100 Bioanalyzer. CDR1 MDHEN and CDR2 SYDVKM were looked up in the germline V gene. From the cysteine up to the phenylalanine, the CDR3 has a length of 15 residues. This entry keeps only the CDR3 DNA: 45 bases, framed from base 1. The V end gives up 7 bases and the J end 2 bases, leaving 10 bases in the junction not matched to a gene.

The clonotype originates from a woman between 45 and 60 years old with Graves' ophthalmopathy. Sequencing used blood. The receptor chain draws on TRBV28 and TRBJ1-1; TRBD1 fits 7 bases in the junction. The nucleotides are TGTGCCAGCAAACCCCAGGGGGTAGTAAACACTGAAGCTTTCTTT. Translated, it gives CASKPQGVVNTEAFF.